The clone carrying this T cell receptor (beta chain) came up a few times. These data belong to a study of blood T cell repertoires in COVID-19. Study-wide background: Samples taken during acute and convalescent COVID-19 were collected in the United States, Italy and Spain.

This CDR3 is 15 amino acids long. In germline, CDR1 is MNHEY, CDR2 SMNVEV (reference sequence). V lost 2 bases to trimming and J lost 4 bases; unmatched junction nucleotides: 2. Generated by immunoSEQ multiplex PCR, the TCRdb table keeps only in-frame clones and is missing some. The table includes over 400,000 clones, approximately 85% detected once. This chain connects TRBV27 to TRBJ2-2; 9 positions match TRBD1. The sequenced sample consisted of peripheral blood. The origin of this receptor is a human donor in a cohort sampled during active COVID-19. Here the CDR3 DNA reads TGTGCCAGCAGTTTAAGACAGGGGGGCACCGGGGAGCTGTTTTTT. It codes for CASSLRQGGTGELFF.